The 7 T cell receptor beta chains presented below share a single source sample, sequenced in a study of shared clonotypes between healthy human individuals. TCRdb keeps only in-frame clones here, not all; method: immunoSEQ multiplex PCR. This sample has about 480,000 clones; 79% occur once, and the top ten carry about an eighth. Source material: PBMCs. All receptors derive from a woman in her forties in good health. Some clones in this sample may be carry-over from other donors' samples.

The CDR3 is CASSVTGLAQNNEQFF. The DNA for the CDR3 is TGTGCCAGCAGCGTTACGGGACTAGCGCAAAACAATGAGCAGTTCTTC. The J gene is TRBJ2-1, the V gene TRBV9; 10 nucleotides align to TRBD2. CDR3 length equals 16 residues. Germline values: CDR1 SGDLS, CDR2 YYNGEE. J lost 5 bases, V lost 2 bases, and 7 bases had no gene match.

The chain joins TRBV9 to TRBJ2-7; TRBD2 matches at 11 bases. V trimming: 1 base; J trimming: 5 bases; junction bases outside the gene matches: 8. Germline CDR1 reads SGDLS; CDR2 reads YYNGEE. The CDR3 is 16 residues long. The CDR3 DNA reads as TGTGCCAGCAGCGTAAAGGTCCTAGCGGGAGGTAACGAGCAGTACTTC. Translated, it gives CASSVKVLAGGNEQYF.

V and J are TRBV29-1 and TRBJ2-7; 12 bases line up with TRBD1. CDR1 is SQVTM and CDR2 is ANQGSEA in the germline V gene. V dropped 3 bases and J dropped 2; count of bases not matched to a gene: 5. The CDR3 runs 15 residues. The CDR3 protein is CSVEGQGARTYEQYF. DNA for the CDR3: TGCAGCGTTGAGGGACAGGGGGCGAGGACCTACGAGCAGTACTTC.

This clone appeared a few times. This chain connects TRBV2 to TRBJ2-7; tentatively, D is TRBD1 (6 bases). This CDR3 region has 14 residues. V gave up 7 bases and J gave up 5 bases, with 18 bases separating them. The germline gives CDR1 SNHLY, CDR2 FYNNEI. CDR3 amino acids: CASTSLGASDEQYF. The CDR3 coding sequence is TGTGCCAGCACCTCCCTGGGGGCGTCGGACGAGCAGTACTTC.

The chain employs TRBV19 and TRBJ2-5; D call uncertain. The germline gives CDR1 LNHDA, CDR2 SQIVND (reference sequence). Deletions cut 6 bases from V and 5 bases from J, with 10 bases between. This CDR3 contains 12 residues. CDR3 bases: TGTGCCAGTAGCGACCTCCGGGAGACCCAGTACTTC. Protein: CASSDLRETQYF.

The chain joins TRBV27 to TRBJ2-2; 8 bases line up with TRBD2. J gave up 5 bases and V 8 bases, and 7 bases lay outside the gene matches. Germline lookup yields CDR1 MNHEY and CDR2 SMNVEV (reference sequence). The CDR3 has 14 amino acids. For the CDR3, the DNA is TGTGCCAGCTCGGGACTAGGGGGGACCGGGGAGCTGTTTTTT. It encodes CASSGLGGTGELFF.

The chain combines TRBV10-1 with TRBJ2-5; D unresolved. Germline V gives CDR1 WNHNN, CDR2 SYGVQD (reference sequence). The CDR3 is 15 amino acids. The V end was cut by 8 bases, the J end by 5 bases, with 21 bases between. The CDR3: CASGDGSRNGETQYF. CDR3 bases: TGCGCCAGCGGCGACGGGTCCCGAAATGGGGAGACCCAGTACTTC.